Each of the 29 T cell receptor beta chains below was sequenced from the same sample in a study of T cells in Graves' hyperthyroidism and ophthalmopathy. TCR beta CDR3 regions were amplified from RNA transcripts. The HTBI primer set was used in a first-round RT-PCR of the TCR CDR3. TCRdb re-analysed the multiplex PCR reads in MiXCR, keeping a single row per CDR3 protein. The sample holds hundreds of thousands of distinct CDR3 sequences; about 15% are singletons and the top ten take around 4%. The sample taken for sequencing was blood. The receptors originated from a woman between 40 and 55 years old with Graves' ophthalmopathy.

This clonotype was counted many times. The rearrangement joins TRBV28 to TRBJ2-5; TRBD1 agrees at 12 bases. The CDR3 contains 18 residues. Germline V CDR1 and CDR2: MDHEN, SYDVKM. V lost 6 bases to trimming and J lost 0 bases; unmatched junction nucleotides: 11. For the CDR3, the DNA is TGTGCCAGCAGCGAGCCGGGACAGGGGGCGAGGTACCAAGAGACCCAGTACTTC. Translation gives CASSEPGQGARYQETQYF. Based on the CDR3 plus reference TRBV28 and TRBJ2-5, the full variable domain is DVKVTQSSRYLVKRTGEKVFLECVQDMDHENMFWYRQDPGLGLRLIYFSYDVKMKEKGDIPEGYSVSREKKERFSLILESASTNQTSMYLCASSEPGQGARYQETQYFGPGTRLLVL.

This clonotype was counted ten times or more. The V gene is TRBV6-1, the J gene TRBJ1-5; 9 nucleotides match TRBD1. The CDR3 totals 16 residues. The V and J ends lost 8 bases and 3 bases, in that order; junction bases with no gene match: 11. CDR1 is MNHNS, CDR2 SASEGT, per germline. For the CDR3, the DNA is TGTGCCAGCTTTAGAGGGACAGGGCTTAACAATCAGCCCCAGCATTTT. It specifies CASFRGTGLNNQPQHF.

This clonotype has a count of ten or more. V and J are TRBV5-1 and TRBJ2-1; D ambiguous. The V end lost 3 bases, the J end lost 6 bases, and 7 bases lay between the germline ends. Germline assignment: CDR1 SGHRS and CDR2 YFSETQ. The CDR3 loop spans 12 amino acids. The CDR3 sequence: CASSWNSNEQFF. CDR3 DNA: TGCGCCAGCAGCTGGAACAGCAATGAGCAGTTCTTC.

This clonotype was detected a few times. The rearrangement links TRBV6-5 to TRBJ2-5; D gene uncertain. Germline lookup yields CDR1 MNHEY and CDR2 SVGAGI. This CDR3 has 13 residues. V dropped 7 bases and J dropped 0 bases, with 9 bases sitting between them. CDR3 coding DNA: TGTGCCAGCACGGAGATCGACCAAGAGACCCAGTACTTC. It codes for CASTEIDQETQYF.

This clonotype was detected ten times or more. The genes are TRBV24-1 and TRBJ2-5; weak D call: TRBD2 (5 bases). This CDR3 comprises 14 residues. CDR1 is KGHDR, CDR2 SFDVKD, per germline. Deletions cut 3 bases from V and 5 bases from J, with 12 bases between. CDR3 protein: CATSDGLPAETQYF. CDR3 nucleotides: TGTGCCACCAGTGATGGACTCCCTGCCGAGACCCAGTACTTC.

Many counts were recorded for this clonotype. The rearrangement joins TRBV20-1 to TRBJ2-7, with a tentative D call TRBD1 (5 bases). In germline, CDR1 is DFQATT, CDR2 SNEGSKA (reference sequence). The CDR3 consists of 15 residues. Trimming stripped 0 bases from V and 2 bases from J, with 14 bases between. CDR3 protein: CSARDKGDGPYEQYF. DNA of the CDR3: TGCAGTGCTAGAGATAAAGGGGATGGACCCTACGAGCAGTACTTC.

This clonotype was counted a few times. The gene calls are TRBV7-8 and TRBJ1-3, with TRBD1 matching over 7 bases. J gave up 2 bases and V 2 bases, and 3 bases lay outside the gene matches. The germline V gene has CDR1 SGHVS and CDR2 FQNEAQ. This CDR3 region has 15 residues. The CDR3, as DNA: TGTGCCAGCAGCTTAAGCACAGGGGCTGGAAACACCATATATTTT. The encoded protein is CASSLSTGAGNTIYF.

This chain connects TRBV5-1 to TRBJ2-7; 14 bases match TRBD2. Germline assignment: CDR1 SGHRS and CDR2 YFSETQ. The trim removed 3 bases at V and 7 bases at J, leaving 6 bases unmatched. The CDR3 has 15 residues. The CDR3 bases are TGCGCCAGCAGCTCTCGACTAGCGGGAGGGCTTGAGCAGTACTTC. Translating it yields CASSSRLAGGLEQYF.

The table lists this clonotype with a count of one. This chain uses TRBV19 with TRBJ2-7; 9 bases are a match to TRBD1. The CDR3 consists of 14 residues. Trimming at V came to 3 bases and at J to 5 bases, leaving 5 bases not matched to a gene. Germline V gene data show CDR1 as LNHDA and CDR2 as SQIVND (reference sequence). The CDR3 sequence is CASSMWGTGNEQYF. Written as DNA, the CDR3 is TGTGCCAGTAGTATGTGGGGGACAGGGAACGAGCAGTACTTC.

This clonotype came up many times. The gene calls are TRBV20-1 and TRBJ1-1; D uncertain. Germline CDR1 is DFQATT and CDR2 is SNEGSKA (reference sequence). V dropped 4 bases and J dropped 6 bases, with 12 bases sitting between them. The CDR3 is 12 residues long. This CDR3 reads CSATGKWAEAFF. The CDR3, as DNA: TGCAGTGCTACGGGGAAGTGGGCTGAAGCTTTCTTT.

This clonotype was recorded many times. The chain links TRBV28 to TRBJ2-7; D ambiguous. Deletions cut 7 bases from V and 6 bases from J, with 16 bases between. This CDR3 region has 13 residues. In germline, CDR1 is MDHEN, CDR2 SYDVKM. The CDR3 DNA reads TGTGCCAGCACTCTCGTGACTTCACGCGAGCAGTACTTC. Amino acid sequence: CASTLVTSREQYF.

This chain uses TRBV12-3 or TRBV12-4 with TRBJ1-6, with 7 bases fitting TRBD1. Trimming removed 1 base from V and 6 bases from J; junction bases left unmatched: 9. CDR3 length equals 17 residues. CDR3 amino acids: CASSLGKGQAFNSPLHF. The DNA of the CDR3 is TGTGCCAGCAGTTTAGGCAAAGGACAGGCCTTTAATTCACCCCTCCACTTT.

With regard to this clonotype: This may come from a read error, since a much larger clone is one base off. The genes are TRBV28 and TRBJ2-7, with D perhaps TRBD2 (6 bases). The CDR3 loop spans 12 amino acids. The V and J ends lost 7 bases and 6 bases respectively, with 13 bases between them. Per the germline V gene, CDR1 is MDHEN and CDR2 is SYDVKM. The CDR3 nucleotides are TGTGCCAGCAAGAGGGGAGGTCGCGAGCAGTACTTC. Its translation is CASKRGGREQYF.

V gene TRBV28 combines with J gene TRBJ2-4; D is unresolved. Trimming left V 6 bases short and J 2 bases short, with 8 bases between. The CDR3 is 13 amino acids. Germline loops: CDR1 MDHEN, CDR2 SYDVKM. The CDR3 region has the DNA TGTGCCAGCAGCCACAATTCCAAAAACATTCAGTACTTC. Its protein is CASSHNSKNIQYF.

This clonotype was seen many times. The CDR3 protein is CATIKGGDYGYTF. The CDR3 nucleotides are TGTGCCACCATAAAGGGAGGGGACTATGGCTACACCTTC. The chain uses TRBV28 and TRBJ1-2, with D possibly being TRBD1 (5 bases). This CDR3 is built from 13 residues. Deletions cut 10 bases from V and 3 bases from J, with 15 bases between. The V gene's germline CDR1 is MDHEN and CDR2 SYDVKM.

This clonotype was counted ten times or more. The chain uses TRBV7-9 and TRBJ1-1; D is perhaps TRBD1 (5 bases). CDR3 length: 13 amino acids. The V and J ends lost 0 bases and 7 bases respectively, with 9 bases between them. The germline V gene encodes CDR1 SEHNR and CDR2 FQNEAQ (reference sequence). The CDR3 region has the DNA TGTGCCAGCAGCTTAGCAGGGGACCTTGAAGCTTTCTTT. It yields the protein CASSLAGDLEAFF. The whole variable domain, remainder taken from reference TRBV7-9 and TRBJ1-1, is DTGVSQNPRHKITKRGQNVTFRCDPISEHNRLYWYRQTLGQGPEFLTYFQNEAQLEKSRLLSDRFSAERPKGSFSTLEIQRTEQGDSAMYLCASSLAGDLEAFFGQGTRLTVV.

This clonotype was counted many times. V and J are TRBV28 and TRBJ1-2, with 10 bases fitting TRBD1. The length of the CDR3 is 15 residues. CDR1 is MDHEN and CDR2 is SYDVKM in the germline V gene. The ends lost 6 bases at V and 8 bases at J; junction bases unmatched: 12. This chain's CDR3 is CASSLMDRGSNGYTF. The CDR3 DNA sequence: TGTGCCAGCAGCTTAATGGACAGGGGGAGTAACGGCTACACCTTC.

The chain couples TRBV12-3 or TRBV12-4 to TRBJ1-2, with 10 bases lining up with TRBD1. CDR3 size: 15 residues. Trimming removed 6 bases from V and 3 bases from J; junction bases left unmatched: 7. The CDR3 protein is CASRGDRGADYGYTF. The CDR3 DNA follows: TGTGCCAGCAGGGGGGACAGGGGCGCTGACTATGGCTACACCTTC.

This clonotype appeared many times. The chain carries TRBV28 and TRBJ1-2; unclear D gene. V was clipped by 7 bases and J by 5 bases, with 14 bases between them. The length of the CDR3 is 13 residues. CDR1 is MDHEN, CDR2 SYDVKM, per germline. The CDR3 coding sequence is TGTGCCAGCACCCCAGTTTGGGGTTATGGCTACACCTTC. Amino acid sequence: CASTPVWGYGYTF.

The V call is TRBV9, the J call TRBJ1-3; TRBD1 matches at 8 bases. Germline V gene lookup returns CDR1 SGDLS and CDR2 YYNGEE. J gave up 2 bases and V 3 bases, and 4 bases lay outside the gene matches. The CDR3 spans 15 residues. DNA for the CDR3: TGTGCCAGCAGCGCCTCAGGGGGCCCTGGAAACACCATATATTTT. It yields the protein CASSASGGPGNTIYF. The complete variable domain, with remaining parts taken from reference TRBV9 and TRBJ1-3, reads DSGVTQTPKHLITATGQRVTLRCSPRSGDLSVYWYQQSLDQGLQFLIQYYNGEERAKGNILERFSAQQFPDLHSELNLSSLELGDSALYFCASSASGGPGNTIYFGEGSWLTVV.

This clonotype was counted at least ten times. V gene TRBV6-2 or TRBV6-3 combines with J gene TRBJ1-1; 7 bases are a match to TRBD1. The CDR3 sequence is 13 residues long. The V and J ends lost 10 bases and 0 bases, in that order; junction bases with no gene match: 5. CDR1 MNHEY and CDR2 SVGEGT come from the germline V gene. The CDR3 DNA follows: TGTGCCACTGGGGACAGCATGAACACTGAAGCTTTCTTT. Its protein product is CATGDSMNTEAFF.

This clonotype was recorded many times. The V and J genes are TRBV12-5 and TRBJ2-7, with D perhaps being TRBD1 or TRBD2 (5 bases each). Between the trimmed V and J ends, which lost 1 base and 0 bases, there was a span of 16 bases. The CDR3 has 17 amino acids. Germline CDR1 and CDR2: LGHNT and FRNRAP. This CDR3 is CASGLARGQGSSYEQYF. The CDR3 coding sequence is TGTGCTAGTGGTTTGGCCCGAGGGCAGGGCAGCTCCTACGAGCAGTACTTC.

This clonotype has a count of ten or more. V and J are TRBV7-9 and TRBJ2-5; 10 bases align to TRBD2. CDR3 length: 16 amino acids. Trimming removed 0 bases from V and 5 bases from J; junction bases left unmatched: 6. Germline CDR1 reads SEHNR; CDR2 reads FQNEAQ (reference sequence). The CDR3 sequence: CASSLAASGSIETQYF. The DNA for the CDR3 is TGTGCCAGCAGCTTAGCGGCTAGCGGGAGTATTGAGACCCAGTACTTC.

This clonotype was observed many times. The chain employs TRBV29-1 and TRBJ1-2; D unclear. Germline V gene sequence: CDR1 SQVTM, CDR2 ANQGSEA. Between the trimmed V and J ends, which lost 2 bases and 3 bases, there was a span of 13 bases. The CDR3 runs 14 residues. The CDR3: CSVENASGDYGYTF. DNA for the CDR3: TGCAGCGTTGAAAATGCATCCGGTGACTATGGCTACACCTTC.

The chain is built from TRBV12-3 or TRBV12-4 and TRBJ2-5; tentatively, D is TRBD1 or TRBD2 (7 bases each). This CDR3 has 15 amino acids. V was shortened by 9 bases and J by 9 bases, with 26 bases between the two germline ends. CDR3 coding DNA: TGTGCCAGTCAGCTAGCGGACAGGCGGGGAGGGGCCCAGTACTTC. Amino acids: CASQLADRRGGAQYF.

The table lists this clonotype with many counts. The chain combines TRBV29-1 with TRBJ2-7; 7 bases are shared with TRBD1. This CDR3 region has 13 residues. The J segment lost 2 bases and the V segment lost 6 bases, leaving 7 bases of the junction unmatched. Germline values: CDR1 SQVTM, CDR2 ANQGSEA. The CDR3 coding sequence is TGCAGCGTAGGACAGGACTTCCCCTACGAGCAGTACTTC. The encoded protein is CSVGQDFPYEQYF.

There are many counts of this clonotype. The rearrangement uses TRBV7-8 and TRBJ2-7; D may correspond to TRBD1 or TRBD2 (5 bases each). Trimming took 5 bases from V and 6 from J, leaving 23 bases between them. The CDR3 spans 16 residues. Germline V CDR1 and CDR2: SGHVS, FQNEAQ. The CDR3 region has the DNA TGTGCCAGCAGCAAGTCCGAGGGGTTTTCCAACCGCGAGCAGTACTTC. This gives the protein CASSKSEGFSNREQYF.

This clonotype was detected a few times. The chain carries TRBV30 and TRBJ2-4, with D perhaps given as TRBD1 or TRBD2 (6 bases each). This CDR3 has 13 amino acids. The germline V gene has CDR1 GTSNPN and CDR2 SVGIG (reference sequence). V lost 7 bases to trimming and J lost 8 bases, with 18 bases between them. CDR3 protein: CASLGGRRDIQYF. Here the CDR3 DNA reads TGTGCCTCCTTAGGGGGGAGGAGGGACATTCAGTACTTC.

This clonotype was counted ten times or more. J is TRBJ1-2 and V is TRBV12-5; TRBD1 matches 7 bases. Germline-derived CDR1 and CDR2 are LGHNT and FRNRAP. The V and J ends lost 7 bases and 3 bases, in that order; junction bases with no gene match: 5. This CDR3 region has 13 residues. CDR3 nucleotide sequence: TGTGCTAGTGCCCAAGGGGGCCACTATGGCTACACCTTC. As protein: CASAQGGHYGYTF.